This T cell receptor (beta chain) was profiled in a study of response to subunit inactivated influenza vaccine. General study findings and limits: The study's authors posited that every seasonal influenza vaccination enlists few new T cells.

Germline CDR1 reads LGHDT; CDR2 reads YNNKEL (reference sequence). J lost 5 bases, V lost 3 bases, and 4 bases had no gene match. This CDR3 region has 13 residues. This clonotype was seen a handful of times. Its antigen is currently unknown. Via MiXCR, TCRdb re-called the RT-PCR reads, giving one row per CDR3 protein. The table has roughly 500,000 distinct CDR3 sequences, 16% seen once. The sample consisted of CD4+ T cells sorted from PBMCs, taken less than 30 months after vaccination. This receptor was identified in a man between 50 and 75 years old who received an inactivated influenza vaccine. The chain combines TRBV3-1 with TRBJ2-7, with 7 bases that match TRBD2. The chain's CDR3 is CASSQKAGDEQYF. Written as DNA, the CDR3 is TGTGCCAGCAGCCAGAAGGCGGGGGACGAGCAGTACTTC.